One sample yielded the 28 T cell receptor beta chains listed below, sequenced in a study of Ad26.COV2.S vaccination and SARS-CoV-2 variants. Clones were read by immunoSEQ multiplex PCR, and TCRdb kept only the in-frame ones, dropping some. The sample has around 340,000 clones, less than 90% seen once. Treatment indicated: about 20 received Ad26.COV2.S at low or high dose, single or two shots; roughly five received placebo; per-sample allocation not given. Samples analyzed were those drawn on day 63 after the first vaccine or placebo injection. Sequenced here: peripheral blood, sampled in a trial of Ad26.COV2.S vaccine versus placebo. The receptors were sampled from a person aged 18-65 years who received the Ad26.COV2.S COVID-19 vaccine or a placebo.

This chain uses TRBV27 with TRBJ2-7; TRBD2 matches at 12 bases. The CDR3 extends over 17 amino acids. The germline V gene has CDR1 MNHEY and CDR2 SMNVEV (reference sequence). V was clipped by 7 bases and J by 7 bases; unmatched bases: 17. The CDR3 sequence is CASTSLLSGLAGPEQYF. CDR3 bases: TGTGCCAGCACCAGTTTATTATCAGGACTAGCGGGACCAGAGCAGTACTTC.

This chain uses TRBV24-1 with TRBJ2-2; D is unresolved. Germline V lookup: CDR1 KGHDR, CDR2 SFDVKD. Trimming left V 3 bases short and J 2 bases short, with 12 bases between. CDR3 length: 16 residues. CDR3 nucleotide sequence: TGTGCCACCAGTGATGTTGGCCGGCTAAACACCGGGGAGCTGTTTTTT. Translated, it gives CATSDVGRLNTGELFF.

This chain connects TRBV5-4 to TRBJ2-6; TRBD2 might be the D (5 bases). CDR1 and CDR2 (germline): SGHNT, YYREEE (reference sequence). V was cut by 3 bases and J by 0 bases, with 19 bases left in between. This CDR3 has 19 amino acids. In DNA form, the CDR3 reads TGTGCCAGCAGCTCGAAAGGAGGCCCTATTATCTCTGGGGCCAACGTCCTGACTTTC. Residues: CASSSKGGPIISGANVLTF.

The genes are TRBV4-3 and TRBJ2-7, with a tentative D call TRBD1 (6 bases). CDR1 is LGHNA and CDR2 is YSLEER in the germline V gene. Trimming took 0 bases from V and 5 from J, leaving 17 bases between them. The CDR3 spans 16 residues. The chain's CDR3 is CASSQDHSWGRDEQYF. CDR3 DNA sequence: TGCGCCAGCAGCCAAGATCATAGTTGGGGGCGCGACGAGCAGTACTTC.

The rearrangement joins TRBV27 to TRBJ1-2, with D uncertain. CDR1 and CDR2 (germline): MNHEY, SMNVEV (reference sequence). CDR3 length: 13 amino acids. V lost 6 bases and J lost 7, with 15 bases in between. In DNA, the CDR3 is TGTGCCAGCAGGAAAGAAGAAGTCTCTGGCTACACCTTC. Residues: CASRKEEVSGYTF.

This clone was seen once. The V gene is TRBV19, the J gene TRBJ2-5; 7 bases map to TRBD2. The CDR3 has 14 amino acids. With 5 bases clipped from V and 5 bases from J, the junction kept 8 bases outside the gene matches. Germline V gene data show CDR1 as LNHDA and CDR2 as SQIVND (reference sequence). For the CDR3, the DNA is TGTGCCAGTAGTGAAAGCGGGGTGGCGGAGACCCAGTACTTC. Translated, it gives CASSESGVAETQYF.

The rearrangement uses TRBV7-6 and TRBJ1-2; D unclear. Germline CDR1 and CDR2: SGHVS and FNYEAQ. Trimming took off 0 bases at V and 3 bases at J, with 11 bases between the two ends. The CDR3 spans 15 residues. CDR3 nucleotide sequence: TGTGCCAGCAGCTTAGCCAACCAGCCGTACTATGGCTACACCTTC. Its translation: CASSLANQPYYGYTF.

The gene calls are TRBV29-1 and TRBJ2-1; TRBD1 might be the D (6 bases). CDR1 and CDR2 (germline): SQVTM, ANQGSEA. There are 11 residues in the CDR3. Deletions cut 8 bases from V and 3 bases from J, with 8 bases between. The CDR3 loop reads CSHRDYNEQFF. Here the CDR3 DNA reads TGCAGCCACAGGGACTACAATGAGCAGTTCTTC.

V is TRBV3-1 (or the pseudogene TRBV3-2) and J is TRBJ2-1; a possible D gene is TRBD2 (7 bases). V dropped 4 bases and J dropped 5 bases, with 15 bases sitting between them. Germline CDR1 is LGHDT and CDR2 is YNNKEL (reference sequence). This CDR3 is 15 amino acids long. CDR3 sequence reads: CASSLLGGGNNEQFF. The CDR3 DNA reads as TGTGCCAGCAGCCTTCTGGGGGGGGGCAACAATGAGCAGTTCTTC.

The chain employs TRBV5-6 and TRBJ1-3; D is ambiguous. Trimming left V 4 bases short and J 4 bases short, with 12 bases between. The CDR3 is 14 residues long. Germline CDR1 SGHDT, CDR2 YYEEEE. The CDR3 region has the DNA TGTGCCAGCAGCCAGACCCTACGCGGAAACACCATATATTTT. It specifies CASSQTLRGNTIYF.

This chain links TRBV6-5 with TRBJ2-2, with 7 bases that match TRBD1. The CDR3 covers 15 residues. Germline-derived CDR1 and CDR2 are MNHEY and SVGAGI. V trimming: 6 bases; J trimming: 7 bases; junction bases outside the gene matches: 11. In nucleotides, the CDR3 is TGTGCCAGCAGGACCACAGGGGTTGGCGGCGGGGAGCTGTTTTTT. Encoded protein: CASRTTGVGGGELFF.

This clone appeared once. V usage is TRBV28 and J usage is TRBJ1-1; a weak D match, TRBD1 (5 bases). The CDR3 length is 12 residues. Germline V gene data show CDR1 as MDHEN and CDR2 as SYDVKM. DNA for the CDR3: TGTGTCACCGGGACGCCGAACACTGAAGCTTTCTTT. Its protein product is CVTGTPNTEAFF. The full variable domain, its missing parts supplied by reference TRBV28 and TRBJ1-1, is DVKVTQSSRYLVKRTGEKVFLECVQDMDHENMFWYRQDPGLGLRLIYFSYDVKMKEKGDIPEGYSVSREKKERFSLILESASTNQTSMYLCVTGTPNTEAFFGQGTRLTVV.

V is TRBV9 and J is TRBJ2-3, with 7 bases matching TRBD1. The CDR3 is made up of 16 amino acids. Germline lookup yields CDR1 SGDLS and CDR2 YYNGEE. J was trimmed by 0 bases and V by 4 bases; bases with no gene match: 8. CDR3 sequence: CASSSMTGLSTDTQYF. The CDR3 DNA sequence: TGTGCCAGCAGCTCTATGACAGGGCTGAGCACAGATACGCAGTATTTT.

This chain connects TRBV19 to TRBJ2-5, with D perhaps assigned TRBD1 or TRBD2 (7 bases each). This CDR3 region has 14 residues. Germline loops: CDR1 LNHDA, CDR2 SQIVND (reference sequence). V gave up 6 bases and J gave up 5 bases, with 16 bases separating them. The CDR3 region has the DNA TGTGCCAGTAGGCACAGGGGAGGGGGCGAGACCCAGTACTTC. Protein: CASRHRGGGETQYF.

The rearrangement uses TRBV6-2 or TRBV6-3 and TRBJ2-1; possibly TRBD1 for D (6 bases). This CDR3 comprises 12 residues. CDR1 is MNHEY, CDR2 SVGEGT, per germline. The V gene lost 5 bases and the J gene lost 6 bases, with 8 bases spanning the gap. CDR3 loop: CASSQGFNEQFF. The CDR3 DNA is TGTGCCAGCAGTCAGGGGTTCAATGAGCAGTTCTTC.

In DNA form, the CDR3 reads TGTGCCAGCATGAAGGGCTTAGGGCCCCAGCATTTT. Its translation: CASMKGLGPQHF. The gene calls are TRBV2 and TRBJ1-5; D not resolved. V was clipped by 7 bases and J by 9 bases, with 13 bases between them. The CDR3 extends over 12 amino acids. Germline V gene sequence: CDR1 SNHLY, CDR2 FYNNEI.

The chain combines TRBV9 with TRBJ2-3, with TRBD2 matching 10 bases. CDR3 size: 15 residues. V shed 3 bases and J 5 bases; nucleotides not matched to a gene: 6. Germline V gene sequence: CDR1 SGDLS, CDR2 YYNGEE. The CDR3 reads CASSGPGTSVDTQYF. CDR3 coding DNA: TGTGCCAGCAGCGGACCCGGGACTAGCGTAGATACGCAGTATTTT.

V usage is TRBV10-1 and J usage is TRBJ1-2; no definite D call. The CDR3 runs to 11 residues. Trimming took 9 bases from V and 7 from J, leaving 12 bases between them. CDR1 is WNHNN and CDR2 is SYGVQD in the germline V gene (reference sequence). CDR3 sequence: CARGDWCGYTF. CDR3 coding DNA: TGCGCCAGAGGCGACTGGTGTGGCTACACCTTC.

This sequence joins TRBV9 and TRBJ1-6; TRBD1 aligns across 11 bases. V lost 4 bases to trimming and J lost 10 bases; unmatched junction nucleotides: 4. From germline, CDR1 is SGDLS and CDR2 YYNGEE. CDR3 length: 14 residues. The CDR3 region is CASSPGTGGSPLHF. The CDR3, as DNA: TGTGCCAGCAGCCCCGGGACAGGGGGGTCACCCCTCCACTTT.

This rearrangement joins TRBV18 to TRBJ2-1; a weak D match, TRBD2 (6 bases). Trimming cost V 2 bases and J 0 bases, with 14 bases left between them. This CDR3 spans 17 amino acids. CDR1 KGHSH and CDR2 LQKENI come from the germline V gene. The CDR3 here is CASSPKDYQSSYNEQFF. CDR3 nucleotide sequence: TGTGCCAGCTCACCAAAGGACTACCAGAGCTCCTACAATGAGCAGTTCTTC. The whole variable domain, filled in from reference TRBV18 and TRBJ2-1, reads NAGVMQNPRHLVRRRGQEARLRCSPMKGHSHVYWYRQLPEEGLKFMVYLQKENIIDESGMPKERFSAEFPKEGPSILRIQQVVRGDSAAYFCASSPKDYQSSYNEQFFGPGTRLTVL.

The genes are TRBV12-3 or TRBV12-4 and TRBJ1-1; tentatively, D is TRBD1 (5 bases). The CDR3 is 13 amino acids. Between the trimmed V and J ends, which lost 6 bases and 7 bases, there was a span of 15 bases. The CDR3: CASSWGSGLEAFF. CDR3 coding DNA: TGTGCCAGCAGCTGGGGATCAGGGCTTGAAGCTTTCTTT.

The rearrangement joins TRBV6-5 to TRBJ1-6; unclear D gene. This CDR3 has 14 residues. Trimming took off 2 bases at V and 6 bases at J, with 8 bases between the two ends. CDR1 is MNHEY and CDR2 is SVGAGI in the germline V gene. CDR3 residues: CASSYAPINSPLHF. CDR3 in DNA: TGTGCCAGCAGTTACGCCCCGATTAATTCACCCCTCCACTTT.

V is TRBV7-2 and J is TRBJ1-6, with 7 bases that match TRBD1. V was clipped by 5 bases and J by 0 bases; unmatched bases: 7. CDR3 length: 17 residues. Germline CDR1 and CDR2: SGHTA and FQGNSA. CDR3 in amino acids: CASSGDRSSSYNSPLHF. DNA for the CDR3: TGTGCCAGCAGCGGGGACAGATCGAGCTCCTATAATTCACCCCTCCACTTT.

The CDR3 here is CAWSVTANQPQHF. The DNA for the CDR3 is TGTGCCTGGAGTGTTACAGCAAATCAGCCCCAGCATTTT. The chain has TRBV30 and TRBJ1-5; no firm D call. V lost 0 bases to trimming and J lost 4 bases, with 7 bases between them. The germline CDR1 and CDR2 sequences are GTSNPN and SVGIG (reference sequence). The CDR3 is 13 amino acids.

The chain recombines TRBV15 with TRBJ2-7; weak D call: TRBD1 (6 bases). This CDR3 has 16 amino acids. CDR1 is LNHNV and CDR2 is YYDKDF in the germline V gene (reference sequence). V was cut by 1 base and J by 2 bases, with 15 bases left in between. The CDR3 protein is CATSRVIGTRAYEQYF. DNA for the CDR3: TGTGCCACCAGCAGAGTAATCGGGACACGTGCCTACGAGCAGTACTTC.

This clone was found a few times. This chain joins TRBV6-5 and TRBJ2-5, with 12 bases aligning to TRBD1. Germline V CDR1 and CDR2: MNHEY, SVGAGI. The CDR3 runs 15 residues. V was clipped by 7 bases and J by 4 bases; unmatched bases: 7. CDR3 sequence (DNA): TGTGCCAGCAACACCGGGACAGGGGGCGCAGAGACCCAGTACTTC. Its translation: CASNTGTGGAETQYF.

The CDR3 loop is CASSLGQIYNEQFF. In DNA form, the CDR3 reads TGCGCCAGCAGCTTGGGACAGATTTACAATGAGCAGTTCTTC. The chain employs TRBV5-1 and TRBJ2-1; weak D call: TRBD1 (5 bases). The V gene's germline CDR1 is SGHRS and CDR2 YFSETQ. The CDR3 extends over 14 amino acids. The V and J ends lost 0 bases and 4 bases respectively, with 8 bases between them.

This clone was detected many times. The CDR3 is CASSLLPSGRARGYEQYF. DNA for the CDR3: TGTGCCAGCAGTTTATTGCCTAGCGGGAGGGCCAGGGGGTACGAGCAGTACTTC. This chain links TRBV27 with TRBJ2-7, with 12 nucleotides matching TRBD2. V dropped 1 base and J dropped 4; count of bases not matched to a gene: 11. The CDR3 loop spans 18 amino acids. Germline CDR1 MNHEY, CDR2 SMNVEV (reference sequence).